The 19 T cell receptor beta chains listed next were all sequenced from one sample in a study of T cell responses to AZD1222 COVID-19 vaccine. Sequenced by immunoSEQ multiplex PCR; TCRdb stores in-frame clones only, minus some. In the table there are about 120,000 clones, roughly 92% of which are singletons. The sample here was peripheral blood, taken 28 days after the second AZD1222 dose. The receptor set was obtained from an adult who received the AZD1222 COVID-19 vaccine.

This clone appeared once. This chain uses TRBV19 with TRBJ1-3, with D possibly matching TRBD1 (6 bases). Germline V gene sequence: CDR1 LNHDA, CDR2 SQIVND (reference sequence). V was shortened by 6 bases and J by 3 bases, with 18 bases between the two germline ends. CDR3 length equals 16 residues. CDR3 loop: CASSTLRGQGGNTIYF. In DNA form, the CDR3 reads TGTGCCAGTAGCACTCTCAGGGGTCAGGGTGGAAACACCATATATTTT.

The chain has TRBV7-9 and TRBJ1-2; D is undetermined. Germline V gene sequence: CDR1 SEHNR, CDR2 FQNEAQ (reference sequence). V shed 2 bases and J shed 3 bases, with 16 bases lying between them. This CDR3 has 16 amino acids. CDR3 region: CASSLPTPGSDYGYTF. CDR3 nucleotides: TGTGCCAGCAGCTTACCAACCCCGGGGTCTGACTATGGCTACACCTTC.

J is TRBJ1-1 and V is TRBV7-2; 8 nucleotides line up with TRBD1. Per the germline V gene, CDR1 is SGHTA and CDR2 is FQGNSA. CDR3 length equals 14 residues. With V trimmed by 5 bases and J by 5 bases, 7 bases remained unmatched. The CDR3 loop is CASSGQDRATEAFF. CDR3 nucleotides: TGTGCCAGCAGCGGACAGGACAGGGCGACTGAAGCTTTCTTT.

The chain joins TRBV7-3 to TRBJ1-1, with 10 bases identical to TRBD1. V lost 2 bases and J lost 6; bases outside the gene matches: 6. Germline values: CDR1 SGHTA, CDR2 FQGTGA. The CDR3 length is 15 residues. The CDR3: CASSLAGQGFSEAFF. The CDR3 bases are TGTGCCAGCAGCTTAGCGGGACAGGGGTTTTCTGAAGCTTTCTTT.

This clone was seen once. The chain couples TRBV6-5 to TRBJ1-5; D gene uncertain. Trimming took 2 bases from V and 0 from J, leaving 8 bases between them. Per the germline V gene, CDR1 is MNHEY and CDR2 is SVGAGI. The CDR3 has 15 amino acids. CDR3 sequence reads: CASSYNGLSNQPQHF. CDR3 sequence (DNA): TGTGCCAGCAGTTACAACGGACTTAGCAATCAGCCCCAGCATTTT.

This rearrangement joins TRBV27 to TRBJ1-4; 7 nucleotides agree with TRBD1. The V and J ends lost 8 bases and 4 bases, in that order; junction bases with no gene match: 4. The CDR3 is 13 residues long. Germline V CDR1 and CDR2: MNHEY, SMNVEV (reference sequence). The CDR3 loop is CASAGTVNEKLFF. The CDR3 DNA sequence: TGTGCCAGCGCCGGGACAGTTAATGAAAAACTGTTTTTT.

The chain joins TRBV6-5 to TRBJ2-1; 8 bases map to TRBD2. The CDR3 runs 14 residues. The J segment lost 8 bases and the V segment lost 6 bases, leaving 9 bases of the junction unmatched. Germline V gene lookup returns CDR1 MNHEY and CDR2 SVGAGI. The CDR3 nucleotides read TGTGCCAGCAGCGAGCGGGGGCGCCGGGATGAGCAGTTCTTC. It specifies CASSERGRRDEQFF.

The chain combines TRBV4-3 with TRBJ1-6, with D possibly matching TRBD1 (6 bases). Trimming left V 1 base short and J 10 bases short, with 14 bases between. Germline V gene lookup returns CDR1 LGHNA and CDR2 YSLEER. The CDR3 covers 15 residues. CDR3 protein: CASSQAWGALSPLHF. As DNA, the CDR3 is TGCGCCAGCAGCCAAGCATGGGGGGCATTATCACCCCTCCACTTT.

J is TRBJ2-3 and V is TRBV4-2; a possible D gene is TRBD2 (6 bases). CDR3 size: 13 residues. Trimming left V 6 bases short and J 7 bases short, with 14 bases between. From germline, CDR1 is LGHNA and CDR2 YNFKEQ. The CDR3 sequence: CASSGTGAYTQYF. DNA of the CDR3: TGTGCCAGCAGTGGGACTGGAGCCTATACGCAGTATTTT.

The V call is TRBV10-1, the J call TRBJ1-1; TRBD1 might be the D (5 bases). Between the trimmed V and J ends, which lost 0 bases and 5 bases, there was a span of 13 bases. Germline assignment: CDR1 WNHNN and CDR2 SYGVQD (reference sequence). CDR3 length: 15 residues. CDR3 amino acids: CASSESGVPWTEAFF. CDR3 DNA: TGCGCCAGCAGTGAGTCGGGGGTACCCTGGACTGAAGCTTTCTTT.

The chain joins TRBV2 to TRBJ1-1, with 7 bases lining up with TRBD1. CDR3 size: 13 residues. V lost 7 bases and J lost 8; bases outside the gene matches: 10. Germline CDR1 and CDR2: SNHLY and FYNNEI. DNA for the CDR3: TGTGCCAGCACCGGGACAGCGGGTTCGGAAGCTTTCTTT. Protein sequence: CASTGTAGSEAFF. Complete variable domain (other parts from reference TRBV2 and TRBJ1-1): EPEVTQTPSHQVTQMGQEVILRCVPISNHLYFYWYRQILGQKVEFLVSFYNNEISEKSEIFDDQFSVERPDGSNFTLKIRSTKLEDSAMYFCASTGTAGSEAFFGQGTRLTVV.

V usage is TRBV5-1 and J usage is TRBJ2-2; TRBD1 or TRBD2 may be the D gene (6 bases each). The CDR3 length is 15 residues. Per germline, CDR1 SGHRS and CDR2 YFSETQ. Trimming pared 7 bases from V and 4 bases from J, leaving 17 bases between. CDR3 nucleotide sequence: TGCGCCAGCGAAGAGGGGGGAATGCGCACCGGGGAGCTGTTTTTT. Translation: CASEEGGMRTGELFF.

The chain recombines TRBV5-4 with TRBJ2-5; tentatively, D is TRBD1 (5 bases). Trimming left V 0 bases short and J 5 bases short, with 17 bases between. Germline V gene lookup returns CDR1 SGHNT and CDR2 YYREEE (reference sequence). The CDR3 is 16 residues long. CDR3 loop: CASSLEAPQGGETQYF. The CDR3 coding sequence is TGTGCCAGCAGCTTGGAAGCCCCGCAGGGCGGCGAGACCCAGTACTTC.

The rearrangement joins TRBV11-1 to TRBJ1-2; 9 bases line up with TRBD1. Germline assignment: CDR1 SGHAT and CDR2 FQDESV (reference sequence). V was clipped by 5 bases and J by 2 bases; unmatched bases: 6. The length of the CDR3 is 15 residues. The CDR3 region has the DNA TGTGCCAGCAGCGCAAACAGGGGGCCGAACTATGGCTACACCTTC. Its translation: CASSANRGPNYGYTF.

This chain connects TRBV2 to TRBJ2-5; D is tentatively TRBD1 or TRBD2 (5 bases each). V lost 6 bases and J 5 bases, leaving 10 bases between the germline ends. Germline lookup yields CDR1 SNHLY and CDR2 FYNNEI. The CDR3 has 12 amino acids. CDR3 DNA: TGTGCCAGCAGATCCGAGGGGGAGACCCAGTACTTC. Translated: CASRSEGETQYF.

The genes are TRBV2 and TRBJ2-5; D not resolved. CDR3 length: 14 residues. V lost 6 bases to trimming and J lost 5 bases, with 16 bases between them. The germline gives CDR1 SNHLY, CDR2 FYNNEI. CDR3 in DNA: TGTGCCAGCAGGCCCACCCCGCTCCGGGAGACCCAGTACTTC. Encoded protein: CASRPTPLRETQYF.

CDR3 loop: CASSPAEETQYF. DNA of the CDR3: TGTGCCAGCAGCCCGGCCGAGGAGACCCAGTACTTC. V is TRBV3-1 (or the pseudogene TRBV3-2) and J is TRBJ2-5; unclear D gene. V lost 4 bases, J lost 5 bases, and 8 bases lay in between. Germline V gene lookup returns CDR1 LGHDT and CDR2 YNNKEL (reference sequence). The CDR3 extends over 12 amino acids.

The rearrangement links TRBV11-2 to TRBJ2-7, with a possible D match to TRBD1 (6 bases). Trimming stripped 5 bases from V and 2 bases from J, with 13 bases between. This CDR3 is 14 amino acids long. Per the germline V gene, CDR1 is SGHAT and CDR2 is FQNNGV. The CDR3 DNA reads TGTGCCAGCAGCATACAGGGTCCAGCCTACGAGCAGTACTTC. Protein: CASSIQGPAYEQYF.

The rearrangement joins TRBV3-1 (or the pseudogene TRBV3-2) to TRBJ2-7, with TRBD1 as a possible D gene (6 bases). V lost 5 bases to trimming and J lost 4 bases, with 9 bases between them. CDR3 length: 12 residues. Looked up from germline, CDR1 is LGHDT and CDR2 is YNNKEL (reference sequence). This CDR3 reads CASSKQGYEQYF. CDR3 DNA sequence: TGTGCCAGCAGCAAACAGGGTTACGAGCAGTACTTC.